This T cell receptor (beta chain) was obtained from a study of identical twins. The sample holds many counts of this clonotype. Trimming took 6 bases from V and 1 from J; bases not matched to a gene: 6. The length of the CDR3 is 16 residues. TCRdb analysed the 5' RACE reads with MiXCR anew, one entry per CDR3 protein. The repertoire holds about 530,000 distinct CDR3 sequences, with about a fifth as singletons. In addition, the sample was reused for a study of yellow fever vaccine responses in identical twins.

The chain is built from TRBV12-3 or TRBV12-4 and TRBJ2-1, with TRBD2 identical over 10 bases. Sequencing was carried out using CD4+ T cells sorted from blood. This TCR was recovered from a woman aged 18-30 years in good health. CDR3 loop: CASSPGTSESYNEQFF. The CDR3 DNA reads TGTGCCAGCAGCCCGGGGACTAGCGAATCCTACAATGAGCAGTTCTTC.